The rows below give T cell receptor beta chains drawn from one sample of a study of blood T cell repertoires in COVID-19. Here immunoSEQ multiplex PCR was the method, and the copy in TCRdb shows in-frame clones only, minus some. The table includes 5,700 or so clones, 91% detected once. Sequencing was carried out using peripheral blood. Receptors originate from a human donor in a cohort sampled during active COVID-19. The CDR3 runs from the conserved cysteine through the conserved F or W. A D gene is named only where the DNA matches it firmly. Only some rows state a clone size, as once, few, many or a class for expanded clones.

v_call: TRBV6-2/TRBV6-3; j_call: TRBJ1-1; d_call: TRBD1; clone_size: .; cdr3_nt: TGTGCCAGCAGTTTCGGACAGGCGAACACTGAAGCTTTCTTT; cdr3_aa: CASSFGQANTEAFF
v_call: TRBV29-1; j_call: TRBJ1-1; d_call: .; clone_size: .; cdr3_nt: TGCAGCGTTAATGCGGACACTGAAGCTTTCTTT; cdr3_aa: CSVNADTEAFF
v_call: TRBV18; j_call: TRBJ1-2; d_call: TRBD1; clone_size: .; cdr3_nt: TGTGCCAGCTCACTCCGGACAGGGGCGGATGGCTACACCTTC; cdr3_aa: CASSLRTGADGYTF
v_call: TRBV7-9; j_call: TRBJ2-7; d_call: .; clone_size: .; cdr3_nt: TGTGCCAGCAGCTTAACCCCTAGCGTGACCTACGAGCAGTACTTC; cdr3_aa: CASSLTPSVTYEQYF
v_call: TRBV7-3; j_call: TRBJ2-7; d_call: .; clone_size: few; cdr3_nt: TGTGCCAGCAGTCCGTCGCAGGGTTCCTACGAGCAGTACTTC; cdr3_aa: CASSPSQGSYEQYF
v_call: TRBV7-3; j_call: TRBJ2-2; d_call: .; clone_size: .; cdr3_nt: TGTGCCAGCAGCGCCTCTCGGAGCGCTTCCGGGGAGCTGTTTTTT; cdr3_aa: CASSASRSASGELFF
v_call: TRBV27; j_call: TRBJ1-5; d_call: .; clone_size: .; cdr3_nt: TGTGCCAGCAGTTTAGGGGGGGTTGGGAATCAGCCCCAGCATTTT; cdr3_aa: CASSLGGVGNQPQHF
v_call: TRBV15; j_call: TRBJ2-5; d_call: .; clone_size: .; cdr3_nt: TGTGCCACCAGCACCCCGACCCCATCAGGGGAGACCCAGTACTTC; cdr3_aa: CATSTPTPSGETQYF
v_call: TRBV5-4; j_call: TRBJ1-4; d_call: .; clone_size: .; cdr3_nt: TGTGCCAGCAGCTTGCTTGGCGGCGGAGGGGAAAAACTGTTTTTT; cdr3_aa: CASSLLGGGGEKLFF
v_call: TRBV28; j_call: TRBJ2-7; d_call: .; clone_size: .; cdr3_nt: TGTGCCAGCAGTACGGGATCCCCCTACGAGCAGTACTTC; cdr3_aa: CASSTGSPYEQYF